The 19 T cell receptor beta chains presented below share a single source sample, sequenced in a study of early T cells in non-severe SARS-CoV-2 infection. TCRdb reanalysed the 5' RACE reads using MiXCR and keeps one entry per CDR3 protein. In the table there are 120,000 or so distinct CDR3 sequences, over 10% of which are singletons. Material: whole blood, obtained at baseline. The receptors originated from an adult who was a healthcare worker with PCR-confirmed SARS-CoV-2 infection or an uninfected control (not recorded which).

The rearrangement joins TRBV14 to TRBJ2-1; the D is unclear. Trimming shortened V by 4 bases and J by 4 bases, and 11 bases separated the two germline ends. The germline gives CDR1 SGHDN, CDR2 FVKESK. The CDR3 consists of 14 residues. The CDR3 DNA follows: TGTGCCAGCAGCCGAGATGTGGGGTACAATGAGCAGTTCTTC. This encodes CASSRDVGYNEQFF. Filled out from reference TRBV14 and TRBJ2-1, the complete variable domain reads EAGVTQFPSHSVIEKGQTVTLRCDPISGHDNLYWYRRVMGKEIKFLLHFVKESKQDESGMPNNRFLAERTGGTYSTLKVQPAELEDSGVYFCASSRDVGYNEQFFGPGTRLTVL.

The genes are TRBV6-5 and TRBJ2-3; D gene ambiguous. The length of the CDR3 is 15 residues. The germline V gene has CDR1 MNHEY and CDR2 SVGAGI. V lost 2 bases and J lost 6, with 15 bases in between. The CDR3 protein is CASSYGSWGHDTQYF. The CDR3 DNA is TGTGCCAGCAGTTACGGGTCATGGGGTCATGATACGCAGTATTTT.

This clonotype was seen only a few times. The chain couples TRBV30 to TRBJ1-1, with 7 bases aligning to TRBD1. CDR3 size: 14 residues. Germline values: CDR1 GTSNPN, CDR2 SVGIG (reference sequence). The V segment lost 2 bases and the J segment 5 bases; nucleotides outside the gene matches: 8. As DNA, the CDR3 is TGTGCCTGGAGTCGGGACGGGGGACAGACTGAAGCTTTCTTT. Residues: CAWSRDGGQTEAFF.

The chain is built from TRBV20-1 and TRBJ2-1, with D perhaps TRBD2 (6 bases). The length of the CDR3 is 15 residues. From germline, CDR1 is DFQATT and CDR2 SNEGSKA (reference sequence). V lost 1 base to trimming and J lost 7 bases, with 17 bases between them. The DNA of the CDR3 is TGCAGTGCTAGAGGTCTAGCGAGAGCTTCGAATGAGCAGTTCTTC. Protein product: CSARGLARASNEQFF.

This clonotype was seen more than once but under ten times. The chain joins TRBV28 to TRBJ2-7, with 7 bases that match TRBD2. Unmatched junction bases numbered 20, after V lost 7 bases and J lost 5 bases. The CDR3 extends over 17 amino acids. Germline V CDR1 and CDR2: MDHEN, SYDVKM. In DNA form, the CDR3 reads TGTGCCAGCATCTCGGGAGTCAACGGGGAGGGCCAGGACGAGCAGTACTTC. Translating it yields CASISGVNGEGQDEQYF.

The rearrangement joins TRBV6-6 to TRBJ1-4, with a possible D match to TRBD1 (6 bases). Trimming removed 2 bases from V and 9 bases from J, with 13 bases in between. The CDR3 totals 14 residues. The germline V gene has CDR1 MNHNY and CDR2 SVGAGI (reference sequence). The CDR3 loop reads CASSYERGQQKLFF. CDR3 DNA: TGTGCCAGCAGTTACGAACGTGGACAGCAAAAACTGTTTTTT.

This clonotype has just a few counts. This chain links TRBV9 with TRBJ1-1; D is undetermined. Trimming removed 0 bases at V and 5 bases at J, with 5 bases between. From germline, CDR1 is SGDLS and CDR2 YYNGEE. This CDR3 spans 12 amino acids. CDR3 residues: CASSVVGTEAFF. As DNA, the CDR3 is TGTGCCAGCAGCGTAGTGGGGACTGAAGCTTTCTTT.

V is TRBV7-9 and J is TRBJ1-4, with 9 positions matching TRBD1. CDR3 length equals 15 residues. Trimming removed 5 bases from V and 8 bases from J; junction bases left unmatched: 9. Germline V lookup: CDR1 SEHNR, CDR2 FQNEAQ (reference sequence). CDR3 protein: CASSHGQGTGEKLFF. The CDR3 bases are TGTGCCAGCAGCCACGGACAGGGGACGGGAGAAAAACTGTTTTTT.

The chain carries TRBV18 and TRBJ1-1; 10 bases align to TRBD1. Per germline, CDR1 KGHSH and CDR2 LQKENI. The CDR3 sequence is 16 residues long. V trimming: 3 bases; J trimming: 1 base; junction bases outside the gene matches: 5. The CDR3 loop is CASSPPGTGENTEAFF. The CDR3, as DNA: TGTGCCAGCTCACCCCCGGGGACAGGGGAGAACACTGAAGCTTTCTTT.

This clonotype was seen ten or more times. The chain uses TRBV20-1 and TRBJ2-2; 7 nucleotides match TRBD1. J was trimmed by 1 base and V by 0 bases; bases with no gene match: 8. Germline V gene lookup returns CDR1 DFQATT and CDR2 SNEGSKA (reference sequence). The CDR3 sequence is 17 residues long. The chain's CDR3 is CSARDRLGTENTGELFF. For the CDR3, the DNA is TGCAGTGCTAGAGATCGTCTTGGGACAGAGAACACCGGGGAGCTGTTTTTT.

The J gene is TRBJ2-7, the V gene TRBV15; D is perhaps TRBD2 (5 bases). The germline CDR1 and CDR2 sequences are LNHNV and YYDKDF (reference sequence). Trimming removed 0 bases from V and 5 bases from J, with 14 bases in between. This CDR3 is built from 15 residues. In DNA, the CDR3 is TGTGCCACCAGCAGAGATCGGGATGCAAAGAACGAGCAGTACTTC. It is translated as CATSRDRDAKNEQYF. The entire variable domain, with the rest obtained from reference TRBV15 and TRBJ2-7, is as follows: DAMVIQNPRYQVTQFGKPVTLSCSQTLNHNVMYWYQQKSSQAPKLLFHYYDKDFNNEADTPDNFQSRRPNTSFCFLDIRSPGLGDTAMYLCATSRDRDAKNEQYFGPGTRLTVT.

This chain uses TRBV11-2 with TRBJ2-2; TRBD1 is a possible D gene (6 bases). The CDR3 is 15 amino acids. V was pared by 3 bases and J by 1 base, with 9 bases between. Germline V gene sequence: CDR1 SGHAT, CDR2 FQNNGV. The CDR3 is CASSFIRGNTGELFF. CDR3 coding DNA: TGTGCCAGCAGCTTTATCAGGGGGAACACCGGGGAGCTGTTTTTT. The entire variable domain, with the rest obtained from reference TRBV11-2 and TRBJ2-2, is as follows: EAGVAQSPRYKIIEKRQSVAFWCNPISGHATLYWYQQILGQGPKLLIQFQNNGVVDDSQLPKDRFSAERLKGVDSTLKIQPAKLEDSAVYLCASSFIRGNTGELFFGEGSRLTVL.

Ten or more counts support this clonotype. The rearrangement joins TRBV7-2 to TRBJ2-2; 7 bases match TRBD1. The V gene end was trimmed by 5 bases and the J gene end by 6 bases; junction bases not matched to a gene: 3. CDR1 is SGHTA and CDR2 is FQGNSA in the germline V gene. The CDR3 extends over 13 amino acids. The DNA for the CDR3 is TGTGCCAGCAGCCCCCAGGGGGCCGGGGAGCTGTTTTTT. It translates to CASSPQGAGELFF. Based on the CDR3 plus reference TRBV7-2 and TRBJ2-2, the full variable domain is GAGVSQSPSNKVTEKGKDVELRCDPISGHTALYWYRQSLGQGLEFLIYFQGNSAPDKSGLPSDRFSAERTGGSVSTLTIQRTQQEDSAVYLCASSPQGAGELFFGEGSRLTVL.

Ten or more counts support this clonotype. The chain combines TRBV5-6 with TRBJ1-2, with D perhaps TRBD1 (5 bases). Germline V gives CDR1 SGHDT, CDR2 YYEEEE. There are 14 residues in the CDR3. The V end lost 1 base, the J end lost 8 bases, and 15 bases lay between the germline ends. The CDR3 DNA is TGTGCCAGCAGCTTGAGGGGCTCTGGAGGCGGCTACACCTTC. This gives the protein CASSLRGSGGGYTF.

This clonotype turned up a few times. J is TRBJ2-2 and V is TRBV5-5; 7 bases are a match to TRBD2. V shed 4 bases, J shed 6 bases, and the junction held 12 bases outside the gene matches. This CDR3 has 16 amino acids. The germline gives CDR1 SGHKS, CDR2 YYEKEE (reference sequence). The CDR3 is CASSPTRAGVAGELFF. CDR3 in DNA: TGTGCCAGCAGCCCTACTCGGGCGGGAGTGGCCGGGGAGCTGTTTTTT.

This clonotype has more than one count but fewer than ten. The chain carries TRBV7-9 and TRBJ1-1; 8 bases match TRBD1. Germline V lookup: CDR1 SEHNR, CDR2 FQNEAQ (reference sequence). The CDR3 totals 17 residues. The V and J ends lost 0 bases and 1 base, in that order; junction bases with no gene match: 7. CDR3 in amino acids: CASSLAQTGQGNTEAFF. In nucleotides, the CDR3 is TGTGCCAGCAGCTTAGCCCAGACAGGACAGGGGAACACTGAAGCTTTCTTT.

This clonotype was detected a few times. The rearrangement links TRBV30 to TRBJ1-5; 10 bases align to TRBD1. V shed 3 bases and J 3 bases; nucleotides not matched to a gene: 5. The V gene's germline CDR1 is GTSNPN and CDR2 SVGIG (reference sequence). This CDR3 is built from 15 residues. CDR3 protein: CAWSTGTGVNQPQHF. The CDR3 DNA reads TGTGCCTGGAGCACCGGGACAGGGGTCAATCAGCCCCAGCATTTT.

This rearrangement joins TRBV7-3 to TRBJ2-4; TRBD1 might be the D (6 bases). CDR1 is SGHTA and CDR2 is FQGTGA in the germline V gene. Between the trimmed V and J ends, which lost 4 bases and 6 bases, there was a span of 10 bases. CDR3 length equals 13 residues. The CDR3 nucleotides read TGTGCCAGCAGCTCCGGACAGTTAAACATTCAGTACTTC. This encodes CASSSGQLNIQYF.

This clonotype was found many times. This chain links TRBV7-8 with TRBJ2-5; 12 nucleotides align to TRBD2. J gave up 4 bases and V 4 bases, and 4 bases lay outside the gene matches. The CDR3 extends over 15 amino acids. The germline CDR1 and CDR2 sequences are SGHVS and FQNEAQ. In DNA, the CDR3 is TGTGCCAGCAGCTCCGCGACTAGCGGGAGAGAGACCCAGTACTTC. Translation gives CASSSATSGRETQYF. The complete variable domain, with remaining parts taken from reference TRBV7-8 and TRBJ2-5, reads GAGVSQSPRYKVAKRGQDVALRCDPISGHVSLFWYQQALGQGPEFLTYFQNEAQLDKSGLPSDRFFAERPEGSVSTLKIQRTQQEDSAVYLCASSSATSGRETQYFGPGTRLLVL.